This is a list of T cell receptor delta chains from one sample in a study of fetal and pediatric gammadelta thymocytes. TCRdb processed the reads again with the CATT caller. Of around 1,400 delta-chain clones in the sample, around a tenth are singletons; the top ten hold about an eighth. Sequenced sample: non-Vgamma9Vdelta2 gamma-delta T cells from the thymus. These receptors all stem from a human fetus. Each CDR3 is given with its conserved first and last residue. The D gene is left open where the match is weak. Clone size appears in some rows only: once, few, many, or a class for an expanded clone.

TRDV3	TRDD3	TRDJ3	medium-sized	TGTGCCTTTGGGGATACCTGGGACACCCGACAGATGTTTTTC	CAFGDTWDTRQMFF
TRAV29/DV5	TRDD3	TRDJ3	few	TGTGCAGCAAGCGCTCTGAGGGATACGAGCTCCTGGGACACCCGACAGATGTTTTTC	CAASALRDTSSWDTRQMFF
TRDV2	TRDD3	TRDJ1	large	TGTGCCTGTGACACCGGGGGATACACCGATAAACTCATCTTT	CACDTGGYTDKLIF
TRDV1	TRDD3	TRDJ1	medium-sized	TGTGCTCTTGGGGAACGGGGGATACGCGCCGATAAACTCATCTTT	CALGERGIRADKLIF
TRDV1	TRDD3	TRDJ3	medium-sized	TGTGCTCTTGGGGAACTGTACTGGGGGGTCTCCTGGGACACCCGACAGATGTTTTTC	CALGELYWGVSWDTRQMFF
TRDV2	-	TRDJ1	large	TGTGCCTGTGACTGGGGGACCGATAAACTCATCTTT	CACDWGTDKLIF
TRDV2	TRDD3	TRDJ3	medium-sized	TGTGCCTGTGACACCGGGATACGCTCCTGGGACACCCGACAGATGTTTTTC	CACDTGIRSWDTRQMFF
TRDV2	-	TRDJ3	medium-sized	TGTGCCTGTGACACCAGCTCCTGGGACACCCGACAGATGTTTTTC	CACDTSSWDTRQMFF
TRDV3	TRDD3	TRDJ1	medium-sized	TGTGCCTTTGTACTGGGGGATACGCATAAACTCATCTTT	CAFVLGDTHKLIF
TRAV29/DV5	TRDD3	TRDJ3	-	TGTGCAGCAAGCGAGGGGGGGATAATCCCGTGGGACACCCGACAGATGTTTTTC	CAASEGGIIPWDTRQMFF
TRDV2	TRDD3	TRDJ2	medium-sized	TGTGCCTGTGACACTGGGGGATCTTTGACAGCACAACTCTTCTTT	CACDTGGSLTAQLFF
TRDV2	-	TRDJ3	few	TGTGCCTGTGACACCAGGGATAGCTCCTGGGACACCCGACAGATGTTTTTC	CACDTRDSSWDTRQMFF
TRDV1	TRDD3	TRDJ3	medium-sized	TGTGCTCTTGGGGAACGGGGGATTTCCTGGGACACCCGACAGATGTTTTTC	CALGERGISWDTRQMFF
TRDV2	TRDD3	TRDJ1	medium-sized	TGTGCCTGTGACACCGGGGGATACTACACCGATAAACTCATCTTT	CACDTGGYYTDKLIF